The clone carrying this TCR beta chain was detected only once. These data originate in a study of blood T cell repertoires in COVID-19. The CDR3 is 16 residues long. V trimming: 6 bases; J trimming: 3 bases; junction bases outside the gene matches: 9. CDR1 is SGHDN and CDR2 is FVKESK in the germline V gene. As processed by the authors: From reference gene primer amplification, estimates of nucleated cell counts were derived. Produced via immunoSEQ multiplex PCR; TCRdb's table is partial and in-frame only. V and J calls and clone size are given by that table; D and trimming were obtained from the DNA. The sample lists about 170,000 clones; around nine tenths were seen once.

This sequence joins TRBV14 and TRBJ2-2; 8 bases align to TRBD1. This clonotype was sampled from a man aged 18 to 29 with active or convalescent COVID-19. Sequencing was carried out using peripheral blood. The CDR3 is CASSKTGVADTGELFF. The CDR3, as DNA: TGTGCCAGCAGTAAGACAGGGGTCGCAGACACCGGGGAGCTGTTTTTT.